Presented here are 17 T cell receptor beta chains from one specimen sequenced in a study of CD8 T cells in ankylosing spondylitis. MiXCR, applied by TCRdb to the 5' RACE reads, yields one record per CDR3 protein. The repertoire holds about 300,000 distinct CDR3 sequences, with roughly 10% as singletons. The material sequenced was blood, either unsorted or a sorted T cell fraction (not recorded which). All receptors come from a female donor with ankylosing spondylitis or in good health (not recorded which).

In its sample, this clonotype was seen a few times. The chain joins TRBV30 to TRBJ2-7; 9 bases are shared with TRBD2. Trimming removed 2 bases from V and 2 bases from J; junction bases left unmatched: 7. Germline loops: CDR1 GTSNPN, CDR2 SVGIG (reference sequence). The CDR3 has 15 residues. CDR3 sequence: CAWSRGLAGPYEQYF. The CDR3 nucleotides read TGTGCCTGGAGTAGGGGGCTAGCGGGACCCTACGAGCAGTACTTC.

This clonotype was picked up many times. J is TRBJ1-4 and V is TRBV5-1, with D tentatively TRBD1 (6 bases). Between the trimmed V and J ends, which lost 3 bases and 6 bases, there was a span of 6 bases. CDR1 is SGHRS and CDR2 is YFSETQ in the germline V gene. The CDR3 is made up of 12 amino acids. CDR3 coding DNA: TGCGCCAGCAGCTCAGGGGATGAAAAACTGTTTTTT. Encoded protein: CASSSGDEKLFF.

A note on this clonotype: Being one base from a much bigger clone, this may be a read error. The chain combines TRBV16 with TRBJ1-2, with TRBD1 matching 8 bases. Germline values: CDR1 KGHSY, CDR2 FQNENV. This CDR3 region has 16 residues. CDR3 protein: CASSQSTPTGDDGDTF. The CDR3 DNA reads as TGTGCCAGCAGCCAGTCTACCCCGACAGGGGACGATGGCGACACCTTC.

This clonotype came up many times. V is TRBV5-1 and J is TRBJ2-3; D might be TRBD1 or TRBD2, each matching 5 bases. Trimming took off 3 bases at V and 2 bases at J, with 7 bases between the two ends. This CDR3 comprises 13 residues. Germline lookup yields CDR1 SGHRS and CDR2 YFSETQ. DNA of the CDR3: TGCGCCAGCAGCTCGGGGACCACAGATACGCAGTATTTT. Its translation is CASSSGTTDTQYF. Together with reference TRBV5-1 and TRBJ2-3, the CDR3 gives the full variable domain: KAGVTQTPRYLIKTRGQQVTLSCSPISGHRSVSWYQQTPGQGLQFLFEYFSETQRNKGNFPGRFSGRQFSNSRSEMNVSTLELGDSALYLCASSSGTTDTQYFGPGTRLTVL.

In its sample, this clonotype was seen many times. This chain joins TRBV5-6 and TRBJ2-1; no clear D. CDR1 is SGHDT and CDR2 is YYEEEE in the germline V gene. CDR3 size: 17 residues. V shed 4 bases and J shed 5 bases, with 22 bases lying between them. CDR3 DNA sequence: TGTGCCAGCAGCCCCCGAGACACCAATTCTCTCGACAATGAGCAGTTCTTC. This translates into CASSPRDTNSLDNEQFF.

The rearrangement uses TRBV5-1 and TRBJ1-2; perhaps TRBD1 as D (6 bases). Germline lookup yields CDR1 SGHRS and CDR2 YFSETQ. Trimming took off 4 bases at V and 6 bases at J, with 16 bases between the two ends. The CDR3 is 14 amino acids. The CDR3 is CASSPQPGGDGYTF. The CDR3, as DNA: TGCGCCAGCAGCCCCCAACCGGGGGGCGATGGCTACACCTTC.

This chain uses TRBV7-9 with TRBJ1-2, with unresolved D. Trimming cost V 6 bases and J 4 bases, with 12 bases left between them. In germline, CDR1 is SEHNR, CDR2 FQNEAQ (reference sequence). The CDR3 covers 13 residues. CDR3 sequence reads: CASRAEGGYGYTF. The CDR3 DNA reads TGTGCCAGCAGGGCCGAGGGCGGCTATGGCTACACCTTC.

This clonotype was counted ten times or more. The rearrangement uses TRBV20-1 and TRBJ1-5; 7 bases match TRBD1. The CDR3 extends over 13 amino acids. Germline-derived CDR1 and CDR2 are DFQATT and SNEGSKA (reference sequence). Losses at the gene ends were 3 bases for V and 3 bases for J; bases not matched to a gene: 2. CDR3 bases: TGCAGTGCTAGGGACAGGCTCAATCAGCCCCAGCATTTT. This sequence encodes CSARDRLNQPQHF.

This clonotype came up many times. J is TRBJ2-3 and V is TRBV11-2, with D possibly being TRBD1 (5 bases). CDR1 and CDR2 from the germline V gene are SGHAT and FQNNGV. There are 17 residues in the CDR3. The germline V and J ends were trimmed by 5 bases and 0 bases, with 18 bases remaining between them. CDR3 nucleotides: TGTGCCAGCAGCCTTATGATGCCAGGGTCTAGCACAGATACGCAGTATTTT. Its translation: CASSLMMPGSSTDTQYF.

This clonotype was found a few times. This chain uses TRBV27 with TRBJ2-7; D is unresolved. Germline V CDR1 and CDR2: MNHEY, SMNVEV (reference sequence). The length of the CDR3 is 14 residues. V was shortened by 4 bases and J by 2 bases, with 12 bases between the two germline ends. CDR3 in amino acids: CASSYEMAPYEQYF. The CDR3 nucleotides are TGTGCCAGCAGTTATGAGATGGCCCCCTACGAGCAGTACTTC.

J is TRBJ2-1 and V is TRBV5-1, with D possibly being TRBD1 or TRBD2 (5 bases each). This CDR3 contains 16 residues. Looked up from germline, CDR1 is SGHRS and CDR2 is YFSETQ. The V and J ends lost 4 bases and 4 bases respectively, with 18 bases between them. CDR3 protein: CASSPRPGTIYNEQFF. The CDR3 nucleotides read TGCGCCAGCAGCCCCAGGCCCGGGACGATATACAATGAGCAGTTCTTC.

This clonotype was counted between two and nine times. This chain links TRBV5-1 with TRBJ2-1; a possible D gene is TRBD1 (6 bases). V was pared by 7 bases and J by 3 bases, with 8 bases between. CDR1 is SGHRS, CDR2 YFSETQ, per germline. This CDR3 contains 12 residues. This CDR3 is CASYRDYNEQFF. The CDR3 DNA follows: TGCGCCAGCTACAGGGACTACAATGAGCAGTTCTTC.

The rearrangement joins TRBV5-1 to TRBJ2-6; 7 nucleotides match TRBD1. This CDR3 contains 16 residues. V lost 0 bases, J lost 0 bases, and 0 bases stayed unmatched. Germline CDR1 reads SGHRS; CDR2 reads YFSETQ. CDR3: CASSLDRGSGANVLTF. The CDR3 DNA sequence: TGCGCCAGCAGCTTGGACAGGGGCTCTGGGGCCAACGTCCTGACTTTC.

This clonotype was seen ten or more times. The V call is TRBV4-1, the J call TRBJ1-3; D is perhaps TRBD1 (5 bases). CDR3 length: 16 amino acids. The germline CDR1 and CDR2 sequences are MGHRA and YSYEKL. V gave up 0 bases and J gave up 1 base, with 10 bases separating them. The CDR3 region has the DNA TGCGCCAGCAGCCAAGAGCGGGGGAAATCTGGAAACACCATATATTTT. It codes for CASSQERGKSGNTIYF.

V gene TRBV7-9 combines with J gene TRBJ2-5, with D perhaps matching TRBD2 (6 bases). Germline V gene data show CDR1 as SEHNR and CDR2 as FQNEAQ (reference sequence). The germline V and J ends were trimmed by 4 bases and 5 bases, with 20 bases remaining between them. The length of the CDR3 is 16 residues. This CDR3 reads CASSYKLGRGRETQYF. CDR3 in DNA: TGTGCCAGCAGCTATAAGTTGGGCCGTGGGAGGGAGACCCAGTACTTC.

This clonotype was found many times. The V call is TRBV20-1, the J call TRBJ2-5, with D unclear. The CDR3 is 14 amino acids. Per germline, CDR1 DFQATT and CDR2 SNEGSKA (reference sequence). Trimming shortened V by 6 bases and J by 0 bases, and 14 bases separated the two germline ends. For the CDR3, the DNA is TGCAGTGCCGCTAGAGGCCACAACCAAGAGACCCAGTACTTC. Translated: CSAARGHNQETQYF.

The J gene is TRBJ2-1, the V gene TRBV18; D gene uncertain. V was shortened by 0 bases and J by 7 bases, with 7 bases between the two germline ends. Per germline, CDR1 KGHSH and CDR2 LQKENI. There are 13 residues in the CDR3. CDR3 coding DNA: TGTGCCAGCTCACCACCGTTAGGGAATGAGCAGTTCTTC. Protein product: CASSPPLGNEQFF. Based on the CDR3 plus reference TRBV18 and TRBJ2-1, the full variable domain is NAGVMQNPRHLVRRRGQEARLRCSPMKGHSHVYWYRQLPEEGLKFMVYLQKENIIDESGMPKERFSAEFPKEGPSILRIQQVVRGDSAAYFCASSPPLGNEQFFGPGTRLTVL.